These T cell receptor beta chains were read from a single sample in a study of cytomegalovirus exposure and HLA in healthy donors. Produced via immunoSEQ multiplex PCR; TCRdb's table is partial and in-frame only. The sample gives about 90,000 clones, around three fifths of which show up once; 3.9% is in the top ten. Sequenced sample: PBMCs. These receptor sequences come from a man aged 25-40 years in good health and CMV-seronegative. Both conserved end residues are trimmed from each CDR3. Each record gives: CDR3 protein, V gene, D gene. A D gene is named only where the DNA matches it firmly.

CDR3: ASSPLGRGTEAF
V: TRBV7-9
D: NA

CDR3: ASSYGQAYTEAF
V: TRBV6-5
D: TRBD1

CDR3: SVQDTRYNEQF
V: TRBV29-1
D: NA

CDR3: ASQPYGYTQY
V: TRBV19
D: NA

CDR3: ATSGSGGPSTDTQY
V: TRBV15
D: TRBD2

CDR3: AVKPGHDNSPLH
V: TRBV10-3
D: NA

CDR3: ASSLGLSTDTQY
V: TRBV7-2
D: NA

CDR3: ASGRGGGEKLF
V: TRBV6-1
D: NA

CDR3: ASSDPGTSGRGQF
V: TRBV6-1
D: TRBD2

CDR3: ASSRQGYGYT
V: TRBV27
D: TRBD1

CDR3: ASSEDPTGSTEAF
V: TRBV6-1
D: NA

CDR3: AIRGTTDTQY
V: TRBV10-3
D: NA

CDR3: ASSIGGQVNQPQH
V: TRBV19
D: TRBD1

CDR3: ASSQASGNRLHGYT
V: TRBV4-3
D: NA

CDR3: ASSSLASYNEQF
V: TRBV6-5
D: NA

CDR3: ASSTRDRNSEQY
V: TRBV7-8
D: TRBD1

CDR3: ASSSQTQPSPLH
V: TRBV7-2
D: NA

CDR3: ASSLDGLYGYT
V: TRBV5-5
D: NA

CDR3: ASSDGGTNTGELF
V: TRBV6-4
D: NA

CDR3: ASSLDGANTHTDTQY
V: TRBV11-2
D: NA

CDR3: ASSSLALIYNEQF
V: TRBV28
D: NA

CDR3: ASSRSRGSFVSGRAEEKLF
V: TRBV4-2
D: NA

CDR3: ATSRDPSGNTIY
V: TRBV15
D: NA

CDR3: ASSVAPRSGANVLT
V: TRBV9
D: NA

CDR3: ASSNTGFNEQY
V: TRBV7-3
D: NA

CDR3: AVGGTSGVETQY
V: TRBV10-3
D: TRBD2

CDR3: ASSLYSTRGYEQY
V: TRBV11-2
D: TRBD2

CDR3: ASSRTGAGEKLF
V: TRBV5-4
D: TRBD1

CDR3: ASSLGLAGGETQY
V: TRBV7-3
D: TRBD2

CDR3: ASSRTSGSYEQY
V: TRBV7-3
D: TRBD2

CDR3: ASSQPAARAEQY
V: TRBV4-2
D: NA

CDR3: ASSGQGDYEQY
V: TRBV10-1
D: TRBD1

CDR3: ASNRQGSEKLF
V: TRBV6-5
D: TRBD1

CDR3: AISKGQELWYEQY
V: TRBV10-3
D: TRBD1

CDR3: ASSSGGAATNEKLF
V: TRBV5-1
D: NA

CDR3: ASSPGEFSGANVLT
V: TRBV27
D: NA

CDR3: ASSSGGSSPLH
V: TRBV7-6
D: TRBD1

CDR3: ASSGRTGTITDTQY
V: TRBV27
D: TRBD1